Listed below are T cell receptor beta chains from one sample, sequenced in a study of blood T cell repertoires in COVID-19. The repertoire was sequenced with immunoSEQ multiplex PCR; TCRdb's copy has only in-frame clones and lacks some. The repertoire holds about 110,000 clones, about 84% seen once, with 14% in the top ten. The sequencing sample was made of peripheral blood. The receptors shown here come from a woman aged 55-70 years with acute or convalescent COVID-19. Each CDR3 is given with its conserved first and last residue. The order of the fields is CDR3 DNA, CDR3 protein, J gene, D gene, V gene, clone size. A D gene is named only where the DNA matches it firmly. Size tells how often a clone was seen (once, few, many) or the class of an expanded clone, and some rows leave it out.

CDR3nt: TGCGCCAGCAGCCAAACATCGACAGGGGGCACCACTGAAGCTTTCTTT
CDR3aa: CASSQTSTGGTTEAFF
j_gene: TRBJ1-1
d_gene: TRBD1
v_gene: TRBV5-1
abundance: NA

CDR3nt: TGTGCCAGCGAAGACAGAGGGGGCTCCTACGAGCAGTACTTC
CDR3aa: CASEDRGGSYEQYF
j_gene: TRBJ2-7
d_gene: NA
v_gene: TRBV3-1/TRBV3-2
abundance: NA

CDR3nt: TGTGCCACCTCACAGGGAATCGCCGGGGAGCTGTTTTTT
CDR3aa: CATSQGIAGELFF
j_gene: TRBJ2-2
d_gene: NA
v_gene: TRBV2
abundance: NA

CDR3nt: TGTGCCGGAGCGGGGCCCAGCACAGATACGCAGTATTTT
CDR3aa: CAGAGPSTDTQYF
j_gene: TRBJ2-3
d_gene: TRBD2
v_gene: TRBV2
abundance: NA

CDR3nt: TGTGCCACCAGCAGAGATCGAGGGCGGACAGTCTTATCTCAGCCCCAGCATTTT
CDR3aa: CATSRDRGRTVLSQPQHF
j_gene: TRBJ1-5
d_gene: NA
v_gene: TRBV15
abundance: NA

CDR3nt: TGTGCCAGCAGTCCGCCGACAGAGAGGAACACTGAAGCTTTCTTT
CDR3aa: CASSPPTERNTEAFF
j_gene: TRBJ1-1
d_gene: NA
v_gene: TRBV6-5
abundance: NA

CDR3nt: TGCGCCAGCAGCTTGCCGACAAAATATGAGCAGTTCTTC
CDR3aa: CASSLPTKYEQFF
j_gene: TRBJ2-1
d_gene: NA
v_gene: TRBV5-1
abundance: NA

CDR3nt: TGTGCCAGCTCACCACCGAGCCTAGCGGGGGGTGGTGAGCAGTTCTTC
CDR3aa: CASSPPSLAGGGEQFF
j_gene: TRBJ2-1
d_gene: TRBD2
v_gene: TRBV18
abundance: NA

CDR3nt: TGTGCCAGCAGCTGGGCCAAGGGGGATGAAAAACTGTTTTTT
CDR3aa: CASSWAKGDEKLFF
j_gene: TRBJ1-4
d_gene: NA
v_gene: TRBV5-4
abundance: NA

CDR3nt: TGTGCCAGCTCGGGACAGGCCAATTCACCCCTCCACTTT
CDR3aa: CASSGQANSPLHF
j_gene: TRBJ1-6
d_gene: TRBD1
v_gene: TRBV18
abundance: NA

CDR3nt: TGTGCCAGCAAGCCGTCAGGGGGCACCTACGAGCAGTACTTC
CDR3aa: CASKPSGGTYEQYF
j_gene: TRBJ2-7
d_gene: TRBD1
v_gene: TRBV6-5
abundance: once

CDR3nt: TGCGCCAGCAGCTTCGTGACAGGGGACTACGAGCAGTACTTC
CDR3aa: CASSFVTGDYEQYF
j_gene: TRBJ2-7
d_gene: TRBD1
v_gene: TRBV5-1
abundance: NA

CDR3nt: TGTGCCAGCTCAGGCCAGGCAAATTCACCCCTCCACTTT
CDR3aa: CASSGQANSPLHF
j_gene: TRBJ1-6
d_gene: NA
v_gene: TRBV18
abundance: NA

CDR3nt: TGTGCCAGCAGCGACGGGACAGGGTTCGGGGCCTACGAGCAGTACTTC
CDR3aa: CASSDGTGFGAYEQYF
j_gene: TRBJ2-7
d_gene: TRBD1
v_gene: TRBV9
abundance: NA

CDR3nt: TGCGCCAGCAGCCCCCGGACTAGCGGGCTCTACAATGAGCAGTTCTTC
CDR3aa: CASSPRTSGLYNEQFF
j_gene: TRBJ2-1
d_gene: TRBD2
v_gene: TRBV5-1
abundance: NA

CDR3nt: TGTGCCAGCAGTGAGGGCCTCAACTATGGCTACACCTTC
CDR3aa: CASSEGLNYGYTF
j_gene: TRBJ1-2
d_gene: NA
v_gene: TRBV2
abundance: NA

CDR3nt: TGTGCCAGCAGCGTATTAGACAGGGTTAGCACAGATACGCAGTATTTT
CDR3aa: CASSVLDRVSTDTQYF
j_gene: TRBJ2-3
d_gene: TRBD1
v_gene: TRBV5-6
abundance: NA

CDR3nt: TGCGCCAGCAGCTTGCGGGGACAGGGCTATGGCTACACCTTC
CDR3aa: CASSLRGQGYGYTF
j_gene: TRBJ1-2
d_gene: TRBD1
v_gene: TRBV5-1
abundance: NA

CDR3nt: TGTGCCAGAGATCAGATTGGTCGTCCCGGGGAGCTGTTTTTT
CDR3aa: CARDQIGRPGELFF
j_gene: TRBJ2-2
d_gene: NA
v_gene: TRBV21-1
abundance: NA

CDR3nt: TGTGCCAGCAGTGCGCCGGGACAGGGAAACGGAAACACCATATATTTT
CDR3aa: CASSAPGQGNGNTIYF
j_gene: TRBJ1-3
d_gene: TRBD1
v_gene: TRBV2
abundance: NA

CDR3nt: TGTGCCATCGCCTCCTCAGGACTCAAGGGCCCAATCTATAATTCACCCCTCCACTTT
CDR3aa: CAIASSGLKGPIYNSPLHF
j_gene: TRBJ1-6
d_gene: NA
v_gene: TRBV10-3
abundance: NA

CDR3nt: TGTGCCAGCAGTTACTCCATGGCGGGAGCTATCACAGATACGCAGTATTTT
CDR3aa: CASSYSMAGAITDTQYF
j_gene: TRBJ2-3
d_gene: TRBD2
v_gene: TRBV6-2/TRBV6-3
abundance: NA

CDR3nt: TGTGCCACCAGCACGTTACAGGGGGCAGATGCTTTCTTT
CDR3aa: CATSTLQGADAFF
j_gene: TRBJ1-1
d_gene: TRBD1
v_gene: TRBV15
abundance: NA

CDR3nt: TGCGCCAGCAGTGAGTATCCCGGGAGCCGGGAGCAGTTCTTC
CDR3aa: CASSEYPGSREQFF
j_gene: TRBJ2-1
d_gene: NA
v_gene: TRBV10-2
abundance: NA

CDR3nt: TGCGCCAGCAGCCCCCCGTTCGCGGGAGCGGCCTACGAGCAGTACTTC
CDR3aa: CASSPPFAGAAYEQYF
j_gene: TRBJ2-7
d_gene: TRBD2
v_gene: TRBV5-1
abundance: NA

CDR3nt: TGTGCCAGCAGCTTAGGCGGGGGAAATGAGCAGTTCTTC
CDR3aa: CASSLGGGNEQFF
j_gene: TRBJ2-1
d_gene: TRBD2
v_gene: TRBV7-9
abundance: NA

CDR3nt: TGCAGCGTTGATCTCCAGGGTCGAAACTATGGCTACACCTTC
CDR3aa: CSVDLQGRNYGYTF
j_gene: TRBJ1-2
d_gene: NA
v_gene: TRBV29-1
abundance: NA

CDR3nt: TGCAGTGCTAGTACCCCGGGACTAGCGGGCTACGAGCAGTACTTC
CDR3aa: CSASTPGLAGYEQYF
j_gene: TRBJ2-7
d_gene: TRBD2
v_gene: TRBV20-1
abundance: NA

CDR3nt: TGTGCCAGCAGCTCCCCAGGGGGAGGACTAGCGGGAAAGCAGTACTTC
CDR3aa: CASSSPGGGLAGKQYF
j_gene: TRBJ2-7
d_gene: TRBD2
v_gene: TRBV9
abundance: NA